This T cell receptor (beta chain) was identified during a study of cytomegalovirus exposure and HLA in healthy donors. Across the study: An early release of data contained approximately 80 million unique TCRs, which came from HLA-typed donors. Overall study findings and caveats: A previous analysis found most TCR beta V segments productive roughly 87% or roughly 30% of the time. Through in vitro validation, a few CMV-associated chains were shown to be specific for CMV antigens. The study had only CMV serostatus as immune exposure information.

Trimming cost V 3 bases and J 0 bases; bases outside gene matches: 10. Germline-derived CDR1 and CDR2 are SGHVS and FQNEAQ. CDR3 length equals 17 residues. Details on this clone: The antigen remains undetermined.

With 60 Vbeta and 13 Jbeta primers, the PCR was carried out. Repertoires were generated with immunoSEQ multiplex PCR, while TCRdb's copy carries only in-frame clones and drops some. The sample lists some 130,000 clones, 70% occurring once. The source material was PBMCs. This clonotype was sampled from a woman aged 55-70 years in good health and CMV-seropositive. The rearrangement uses TRBV7-8 and TRBJ1-1; 7 bases map to TRBD1. CDR3 sequence (DNA): TGTGCCAGCAGCTTCCGGGACAGTAGTATTTTGAACACTGAAGCTTTCTTT. It encodes CASSFRDSSILNTEAFF.